These 10 T cell receptor beta chains came from one sample sequenced in a study of T cells in Graves' hyperthyroidism and ophthalmopathy. TCR beta CDR3 sequences were amplified from RNA transcripts. Researchers ran a first-round RT-PCR on the TCR CDR3 using the HTBI primer set. TCRdb processed the multiplex PCR reads anew with MiXCR; each CDR3 protein has one entry. The table includes about half a million distinct CDR3 sequences, more than 15% detected once. Specimen: blood. Every receptor here comes from a woman aged 30 to 39 with Graves' ophthalmopathy.

This clonotype was recorded a few times. V gene TRBV5-4 combines with J gene TRBJ2-7, with 14 bases aligning to TRBD2. Trimming removed 4 bases from V and 5 bases from J; junction bases left unmatched: 2. Germline V gives CDR1 SGHNT, CDR2 YYREEE (reference sequence). The CDR3 is 14 residues long. For the CDR3, the DNA is TGTGCCAGCAGCACGGGACTAGCGGGAGACGAGCAGTACTTC. Residues: CASSTGLAGDEQYF.

This chain uses TRBV28 with TRBJ2-7; 7 nucleotides match TRBD2. The CDR3 runs to 14 residues. Germline CDR1 reads MDHEN; CDR2 reads SYDVKM. V was clipped by 10 bases and J by 4 bases; unmatched bases: 13. In DNA form, the CDR3 reads TGTGCCACCTACCGGGGGAGGGGCGGTTACGAGCAGTACTTC. Residues: CATYRGRGGYEQYF.

This chain links TRBV10-3 with TRBJ2-5; 7 bases line up with TRBD2. Per the germline V gene, CDR1 is ENHRY and CDR2 is SYGVKD. The CDR3 is 14 residues long. The V segment lost 6 bases and the J segment 5 bases; nucleotides outside the gene matches: 9. The chain's CDR3 is CAIRKTEAGETQYF. The DNA of the CDR3 is TGTGCCATCAGGAAGACAGAAGCGGGGGAGACCCAGTACTTC.

V is TRBV11-3 and J is TRBJ2-2; no definite D call. The germline gives CDR1 SGHNT, CDR2 YENEEA. There are 16 residues in the CDR3. Between the trimmed V and J ends, which lost 4 bases and 0 bases, there was a span of 12 bases. The DNA for the CDR3 is TGTGCCAGCAGCTCAAGCTCGGCGTCGAACACCGGGGAGCTGTTTTTT. It specifies CASSSSSASNTGELFF. The full variable domain, with the rest looked up from reference TRBV11-3 and TRBJ2-2, is EAGVVQSPRYKIIEKKQPVAFWCNPISGHNTLYWYLQNLGQGPELLIRYENEEAVDDSQLPKDRFSAERLKGVDSTLKIQPAELGDSAVYLCASSSSSASNTGELFFGEGSRLTVL.

The V gene is TRBV4-2, the J gene TRBJ1-2, with 7 nucleotides matching TRBD1. The CDR3 loop spans 16 amino acids. V was pared by 4 bases and J by 3 bases, with 11 bases of the junction left unmatched. The V gene's germline CDR1 is LGHNA and CDR2 YNFKEQ. CDR3 in amino acids: CASSRKTGQGDYGYTF. The CDR3 DNA follows: TGTGCCAGCAGCCGAAAGACGGGCCAGGGGGACTATGGCTACACCTTC.

In this sample, this clonotype turned up a few times. The chain is built from TRBV12-3 or TRBV12-4 and TRBJ2-7; D unclear. V gave up 5 bases and J gave up 5 bases, with 13 bases separating them. CDR3 size: 13 residues. CDR3 protein: CASSDTVANEQYF. In nucleotides, the CDR3 is TGTGCCAGCAGTGACACCGTCGCCAACGAGCAGTACTTC.

This clonotype was recorded many times. CDR3 amino acids: CASSLAIGGVLNQPQHF. As DNA, the CDR3 is TGTGCCAGCAGCTTAGCGATCGGTGGAGTCCTCAATCAGCCCCAGCATTTT. This chain connects TRBV7-9 to TRBJ1-5; D unclear. Germline CDR1 SEHNR, CDR2 FQNEAQ (reference sequence). This CDR3 is built from 17 residues. Trimming stripped 0 bases from V and 3 bases from J, with 15 bases between. Variable domain in full (rest from reference TRBV7-9 and TRBJ1-5): DTGVSQNPRHKITKRGQNVTFRCDPISEHNRLYWYRQTLGQGPEFLTYFQNEAQLEKSRLLSDRFSAERPKGSFSTLEIQRTEQGDSAMYLCASSLAIGGVLNQPQHFGDGTRLSIL.

A note on this clonotype: A read error is possible here, since a much larger clone lies one base away. The chain has TRBV7-9 and TRBJ2-7; D tentatively reads TRBD1 or TRBD2 (5 bases each). TRBJ2-1 matches the DNA end more closely, so the J call is doubtful. From germline, CDR1 is SEHNR and CDR2 FQNEAQ (reference sequence). The CDR3 consists of 15 residues. The CDR3 DNA reads as TGTGCCAGCAGCTTATCACGGGGCTACGGCTACGAGCAGTTCTTC. It translates to CASSLSRGYGYEQFF.

This clonotype has only a few counts. The chain is built from TRBV12-3 or TRBV12-4 and TRBJ2-3; no clear D gene. The germline V and J ends were trimmed by 4 bases and 5 bases, with 13 bases remaining between them. This CDR3 spans 14 amino acids. CDR3 nucleotide sequence: TGTGCCAGCAGTTACTCCACCTATGGAGATACGCAGTATTTT. Translating gives CASSYSTYGDTQYF.

As concerns this clonotype: It may be a read error: a sequence one base away is much more abundant. This chain connects TRBV3-1 to TRBJ1-5; no clear D gene. This CDR3 is 13 amino acids long. Germline V gene lookup returns CDR1 LGHDT and CDR2 YNNKEL (reference sequence). As DNA, the CDR3 is TGTGCCAACAGCCAGGTACCCGATCAGCCCCAGCATTTT. This translates into CANSQVPDQPQHF.